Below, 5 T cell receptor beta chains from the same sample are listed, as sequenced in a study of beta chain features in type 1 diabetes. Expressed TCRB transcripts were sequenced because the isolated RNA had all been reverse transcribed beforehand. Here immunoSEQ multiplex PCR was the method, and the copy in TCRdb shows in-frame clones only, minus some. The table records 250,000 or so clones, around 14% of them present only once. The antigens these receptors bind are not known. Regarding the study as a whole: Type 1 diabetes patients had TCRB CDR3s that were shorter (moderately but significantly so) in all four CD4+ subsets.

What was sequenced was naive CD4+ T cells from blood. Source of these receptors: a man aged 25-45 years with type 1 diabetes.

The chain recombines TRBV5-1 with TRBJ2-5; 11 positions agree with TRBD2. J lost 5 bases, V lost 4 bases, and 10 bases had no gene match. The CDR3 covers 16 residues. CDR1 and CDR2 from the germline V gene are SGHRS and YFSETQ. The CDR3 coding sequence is TGCGCCAGCAGCGACGCGACTAGCGGGATTACGGAGACCCAGTACTTC. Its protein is CASSDATSGITETQYF.

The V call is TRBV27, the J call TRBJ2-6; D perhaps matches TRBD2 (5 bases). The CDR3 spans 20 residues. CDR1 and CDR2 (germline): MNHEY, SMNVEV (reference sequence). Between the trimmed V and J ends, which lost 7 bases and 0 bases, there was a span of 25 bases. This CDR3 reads CASNPRARPDSGSGANVLTF. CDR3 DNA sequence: TGTGCCAGCAACCCGAGGGCCCGCCCAGATTCTGGCTCTGGGGCCAACGTCCTGACTTTC.

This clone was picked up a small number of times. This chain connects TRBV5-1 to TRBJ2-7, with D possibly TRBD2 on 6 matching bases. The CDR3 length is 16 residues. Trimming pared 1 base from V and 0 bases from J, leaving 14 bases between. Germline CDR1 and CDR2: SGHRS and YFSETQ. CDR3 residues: CASSLLPAGNSYEQYF. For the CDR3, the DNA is TGCGCCAGCAGCTTGCTTCCAGCGGGCAACTCCTACGAGCAGTACTTC.

The DNA of the CDR3 is TGTGCCAGTACTCCGTACAGTGTGAATCAGCCCCAGCATTTT. This encodes CASTPYSVNQPQHF. The chain combines TRBV19 with TRBJ1-5; D is uncertain. The germline V gene encodes CDR1 LNHDA and CDR2 SQIVND (reference sequence). Deletions cut 7 bases from V and 4 bases from J, with 14 bases between. The CDR3 extends over 14 amino acids. The full variable domain, rest sourced from reference TRBV19 and TRBJ1-5, is DGGITQSPKYLFRKEGQNVTLSCEQNLNHDAMYWYRQDPGQGLRLIYYSQIVNDFQKGDIAEGYSVSREKKESFPLTVTSAQKNPTAFYLCASTPYSVNQPQHFGDGTRLSIL.

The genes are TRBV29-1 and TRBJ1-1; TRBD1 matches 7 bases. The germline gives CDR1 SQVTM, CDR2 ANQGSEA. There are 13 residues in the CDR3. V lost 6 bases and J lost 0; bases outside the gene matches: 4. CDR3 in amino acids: CSVSDRLNTEAFF. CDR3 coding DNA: TGCAGCGTATCGGACAGGTTGAACACTGAAGCTTTCTTT.